The present entry profiles one TCR beta chain with its context. What it binds is not known. The data stem from a study of T cells in Graves' hyperthyroidism and ophthalmopathy. Study context: Prior to any treatment, at the point of initial diagnosis, peripheral blood was collected.

RNA transcripts gave rise to amplified TCR beta CDR3 regions. The HTBI set primed first-round TCR CDR3 RT-PCR. TCRdb re-called the multiplex PCR reads through MiXCR, storing one row per CDR3 protein. The sample records fewer than 650,000 distinct CDR3 sequences, approximately 14% being singletons. Points from the study as a whole: Among clonotypes expanded in thyroid above 0.001, most were also found in blood. From stable hyperthyroidism, ophthalmopathy was separated by a 13 V-J model.

The sequence was obtained from a woman in her late teens or twenties with Graves' ophthalmopathy. Sequenced material: blood.

CDR3 amino acids: CASSQLGLAGSDTQYF. CDR3 nucleotides: TGTGCCAGCAGTCAACTGGGACTAGCGGGATCAGATACGCAGTATTTT. The rearrangement uses TRBV27 and TRBJ2-3, with TRBD2 identical over 13 bases. Trimming removed 5 bases from V and 4 bases from J; junction bases left unmatched: 6. The CDR3 consists of 16 residues. Germline V gene data show CDR1 as MNHEY and CDR2 as SMNVEV (reference sequence).